This T cell receptor beta chain derives from a study of blood T cell repertoires in COVID-19. Assay: immunoSEQ multiplex PCR; the TCRdb copy retains only in-frame clones and omits some. This table holds about 200,000 clones, roughly 84% found once. This clone was detected only once. The CDR3 sequence is 18 residues long. Unmatched junction bases numbered 20, after V lost 5 bases and J lost 8 bases. Germline V lookup: CDR1 LNHNV, CDR2 YYDKDF (reference sequence). This TCR came from a human donor in a cohort sampled during active COVID-19. The chain recombines TRBV15 with TRBJ2-2, with 7 positions matching TRBD2. Sequencing was performed on peripheral blood. In nucleotides, the CDR3 is TGTGCCACCAGCGGAGCCGAGGCTGGCGGGAGCGGTTGGGGGGAGCTGTTTTTT. Translation: CATSGAEAGGSGWGELFF.